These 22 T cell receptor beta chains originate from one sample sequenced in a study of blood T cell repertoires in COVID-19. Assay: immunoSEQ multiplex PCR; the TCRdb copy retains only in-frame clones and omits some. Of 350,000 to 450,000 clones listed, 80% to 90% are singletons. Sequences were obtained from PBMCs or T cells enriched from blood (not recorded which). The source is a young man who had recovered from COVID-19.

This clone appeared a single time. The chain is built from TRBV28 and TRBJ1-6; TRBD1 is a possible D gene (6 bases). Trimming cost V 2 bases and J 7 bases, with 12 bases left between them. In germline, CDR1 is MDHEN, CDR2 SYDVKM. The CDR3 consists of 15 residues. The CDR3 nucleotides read TGTGCCAGCAGTTTAGGAAACAGGGTGAATTCACCCCTCCACTTT. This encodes CASSLGNRVNSPLHF. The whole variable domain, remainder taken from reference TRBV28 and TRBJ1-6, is DVKVTQSSRYLVKRTGEKVFLECVQDMDHENMFWYRQDPGLGLRLIYFSYDVKMKEKGDIPEGYSVSREKKERFSLILESASTNQTSMYLCASSLGNRVNSPLHFGNGTRLTVT.

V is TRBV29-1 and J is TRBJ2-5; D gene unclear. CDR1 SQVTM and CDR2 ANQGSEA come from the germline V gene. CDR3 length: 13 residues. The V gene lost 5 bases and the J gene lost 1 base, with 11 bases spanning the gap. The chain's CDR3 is CSVSSGFQETQYF. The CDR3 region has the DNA TGCAGCGTTAGTAGTGGTTTCCAAGAGACCCAGTACTTC.

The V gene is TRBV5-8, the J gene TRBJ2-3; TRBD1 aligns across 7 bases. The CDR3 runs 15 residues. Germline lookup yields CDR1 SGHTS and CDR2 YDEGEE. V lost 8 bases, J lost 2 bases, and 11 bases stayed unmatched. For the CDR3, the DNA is TGTGCCAGGAGTTTAGGGACAGTTTCCACAGATACGCAGTATTTT. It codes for CARSLGTVSTDTQYF.

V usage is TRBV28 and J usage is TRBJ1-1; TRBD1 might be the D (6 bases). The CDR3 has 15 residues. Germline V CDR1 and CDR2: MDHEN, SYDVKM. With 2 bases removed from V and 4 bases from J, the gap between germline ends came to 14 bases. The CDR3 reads CASSLGQGFRTEAFF. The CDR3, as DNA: TGTGCCAGCAGTTTAGGGCAGGGGTTTCGCACTGAAGCTTTCTTT.

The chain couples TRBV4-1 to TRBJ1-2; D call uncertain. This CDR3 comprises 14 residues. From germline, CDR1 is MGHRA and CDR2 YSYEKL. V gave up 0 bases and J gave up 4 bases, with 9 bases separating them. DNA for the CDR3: TGCGCCAGCAGCCAAGATCCACAGCCCTATGGCTACACCTTC. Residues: CASSQDPQPYGYTF.

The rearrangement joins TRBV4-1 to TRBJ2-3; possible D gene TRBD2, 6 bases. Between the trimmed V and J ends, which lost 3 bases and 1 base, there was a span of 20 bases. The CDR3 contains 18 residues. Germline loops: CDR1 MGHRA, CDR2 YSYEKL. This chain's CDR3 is CASSQASGTFLRTDTQYF. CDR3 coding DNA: TGCGCCAGCAGCCAGGCTTCGGGGACTTTCCTTCGCACAGATACGCAGTATTTT.

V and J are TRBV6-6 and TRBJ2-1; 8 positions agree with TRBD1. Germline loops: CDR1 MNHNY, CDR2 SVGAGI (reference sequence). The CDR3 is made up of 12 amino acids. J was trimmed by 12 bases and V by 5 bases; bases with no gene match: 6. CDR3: CASSHEGTGQFF. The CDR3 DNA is TGTGCCAGCAGTCACGAGGGGACAGGGCAGTTCTTC.

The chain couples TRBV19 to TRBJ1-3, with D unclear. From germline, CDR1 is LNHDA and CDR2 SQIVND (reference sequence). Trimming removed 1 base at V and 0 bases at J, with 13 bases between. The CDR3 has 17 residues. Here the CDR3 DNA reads TGTGCCAGTAGTATAGCCTACGGGGAACTCTCTGGAAACACCATATATTTT. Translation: CASSIAYGELSGNTIYF.

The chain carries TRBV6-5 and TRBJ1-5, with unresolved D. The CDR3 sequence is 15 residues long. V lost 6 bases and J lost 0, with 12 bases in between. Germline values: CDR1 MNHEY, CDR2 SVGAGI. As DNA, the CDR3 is TGTGCCAGCAGGCAGGCCTTTGATAGCAATCAGCCCCAGCATTTT. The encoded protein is CASRQAFDSNQPQHF.

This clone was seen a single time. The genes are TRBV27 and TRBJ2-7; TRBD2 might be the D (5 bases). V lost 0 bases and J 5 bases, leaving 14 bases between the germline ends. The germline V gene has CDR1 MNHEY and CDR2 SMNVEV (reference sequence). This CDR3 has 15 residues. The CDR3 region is CASSLSGTSGNEQYF. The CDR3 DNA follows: TGTGCCAGCAGTTTATCGGGCACCTCGGGAAACGAGCAGTACTTC.

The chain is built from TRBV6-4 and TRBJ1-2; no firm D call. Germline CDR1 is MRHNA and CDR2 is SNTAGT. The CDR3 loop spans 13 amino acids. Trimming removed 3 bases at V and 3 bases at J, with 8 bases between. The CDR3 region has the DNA TGTGCCAGCAGTGAAACACCTCACTATGGCTACACCTTC. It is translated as CASSETPHYGYTF.

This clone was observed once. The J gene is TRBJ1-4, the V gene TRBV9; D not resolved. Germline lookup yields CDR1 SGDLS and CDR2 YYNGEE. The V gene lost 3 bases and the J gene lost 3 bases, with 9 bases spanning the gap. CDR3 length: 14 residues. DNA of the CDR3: TGTGCCAGCAGCGCCCGAGAACCTAATGAAAAACTGTTTTTT. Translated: CASSAREPNEKLFF.

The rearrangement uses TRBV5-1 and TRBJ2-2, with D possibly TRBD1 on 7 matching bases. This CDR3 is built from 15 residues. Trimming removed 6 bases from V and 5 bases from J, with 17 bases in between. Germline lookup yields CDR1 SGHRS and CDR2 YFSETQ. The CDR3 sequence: CASIPAGGSTGELFF. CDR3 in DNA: TGCGCCAGCATCCCGGCAGGGGGGTCAACCGGGGAGCTGTTTTTT.

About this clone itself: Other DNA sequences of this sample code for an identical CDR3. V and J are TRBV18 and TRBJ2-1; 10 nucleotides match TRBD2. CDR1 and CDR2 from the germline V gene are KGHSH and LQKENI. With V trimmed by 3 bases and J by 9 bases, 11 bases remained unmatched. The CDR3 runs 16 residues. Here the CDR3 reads CASSPPGLAGVSEQFF. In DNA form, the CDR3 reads TGTGCCAGCTCACCGCCCGGGCTAGCGGGAGTTAGTGAGCAGTTCTTC.

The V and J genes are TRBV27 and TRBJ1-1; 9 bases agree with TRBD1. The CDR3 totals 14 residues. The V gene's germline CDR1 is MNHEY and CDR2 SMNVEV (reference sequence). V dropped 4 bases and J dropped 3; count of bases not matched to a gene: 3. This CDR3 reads CASSSQGAYTEAFF. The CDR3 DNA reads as TGTGCCAGCAGTTCACAGGGGGCCTACACTGAAGCTTTCTTT.

The CDR3 DNA reads as TGCGCCAGCAGCCCTAATGGCGGGAGTGTAGATGAGCAGTTCTTC. Translated, it gives CASSPNGGSVDEQFF. V gene TRBV5-1 combines with J gene TRBJ2-1; 7 positions match TRBD2. This CDR3 spans 15 amino acids. Germline V CDR1 and CDR2: SGHRS, YFSETQ. The trim removed 4 bases at V and 8 bases at J, leaving 12 bases unmatched.

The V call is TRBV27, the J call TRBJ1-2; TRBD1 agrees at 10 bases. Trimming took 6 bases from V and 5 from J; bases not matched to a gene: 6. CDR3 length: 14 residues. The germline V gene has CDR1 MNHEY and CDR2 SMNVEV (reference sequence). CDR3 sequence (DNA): TGTGCCAGCAGCCAGGGGACAGGGGAATATGGCTACACCTTC. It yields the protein CASSQGTGEYGYTF.

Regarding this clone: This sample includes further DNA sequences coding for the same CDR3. This CDR3 reads CASSRTSGSYEQYF. The CDR3 DNA sequence: TGTGCCAGCAGCAGGACTAGCGGGTCCTACGAGCAGTACTTC. The chain carries TRBV2 and TRBJ2-7; the match to TRBD2 covers 11 bases. This CDR3 has 14 residues. Germline V CDR1 and CDR2: SNHLY, FYNNEI. With V trimmed by 6 bases and J by 1 base, 2 bases remained unmatched.

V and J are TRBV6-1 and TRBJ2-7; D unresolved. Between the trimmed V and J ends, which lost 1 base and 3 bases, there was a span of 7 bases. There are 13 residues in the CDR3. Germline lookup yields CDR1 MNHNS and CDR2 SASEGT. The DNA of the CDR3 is TGTGCCAGCAGTGAAGTGGTCGGCTACGAGCAGTACTTC. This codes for CASSEVVGYEQYF.

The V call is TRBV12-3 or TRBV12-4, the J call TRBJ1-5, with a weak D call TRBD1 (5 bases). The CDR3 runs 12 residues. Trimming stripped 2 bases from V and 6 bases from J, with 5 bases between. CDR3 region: CASSLQGQPQHF. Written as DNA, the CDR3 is TGTGCCAGCAGTTTACAGGGTCAGCCCCAGCATTTT.

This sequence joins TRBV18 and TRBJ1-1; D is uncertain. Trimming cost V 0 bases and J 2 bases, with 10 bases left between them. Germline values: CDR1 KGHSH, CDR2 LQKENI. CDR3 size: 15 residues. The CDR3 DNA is TGTGCCAGCTCACCACCAGGCGGTAAAAACACTGAAGCTTTCTTT. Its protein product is CASSPPGGKNTEAFF.

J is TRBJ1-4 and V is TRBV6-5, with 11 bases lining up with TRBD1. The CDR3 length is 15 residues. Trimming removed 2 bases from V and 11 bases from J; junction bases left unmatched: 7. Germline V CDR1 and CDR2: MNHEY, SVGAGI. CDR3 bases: TGTGCCAGCAGTTACAATGGACAGGGGGCACGCAAACTGTTTTTT. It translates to CASSYNGQGARKLFF.